One T cell receptor beta chain is described in this entry. Its antigen is as yet unknown. From germline, CDR1 is SGHRS and CDR2 YFSETQ. The germline V and J ends were trimmed by 8 bases and 3 bases, with 11 bases remaining between them. This CDR3 contains 12 residues. This sample is drawn from a study of T cells in Graves' hyperthyroidism and ophthalmopathy. Study-wide results and limits: Ophthalmopathy was told apart from stable hyperthyroidism by a 13 V-J model. In the blood, most expanded thyroid clonotypes above 0.001 appeared as well.

There were TCR beta CDR3 regions amplified from RNA transcripts. When the TCR CDR3 underwent first-round RT-PCR, the HTBI primer set was used. TCRdb called the multiplex PCR reads again in MiXCR, with one record for every CDR3 protein. This repertoire shows about 500,000 distinct CDR3 sequences, more than 15% found once; its top ten account for 25% to 30%. Subjects with ophthalmopathy showed a Clinical Activity Score no lower than 3, a NOSPECS grade no lower than 4, and a duration shorter than 3 months. The source material was blood. The V and J genes are TRBV5-1 and TRBJ1-2, with D perhaps TRBD1 (5 bases). The receptor was derived from a woman aged 30 to 39 with Graves' ophthalmopathy. CDR3 protein: CARREGDYGYTF. CDR3 DNA sequence: TGCGCCAGACGGGAAGGGGACTATGGCTACACCTTC.